This TCR beta chain derives from a study of a mutant IDH1 vaccine in newly diagnosed glioma (dated by TCRdb to 2020 to 2023). Turning to the overall study: Vaccination began 4-6 weeks after radiotherapy alone, or alongside temozolomide cycles in the chemotherapy-containing groups. Prior to enrollment, standard therapy consisting of radiotherapy alone, temozolomide alone, or radiochemotherapy with temozolomide had been administered to patients, with the combination being received by most patients. Peripheral blood was collected at six visits: V03 (baseline), V05, V07, V10, V12 and V13. For exploratory analyses, longitudinal TCRB deep sequencing was carried out in roughly 23 treated patients wherever samples were available. Of the 32 patients who were treated, 62.5% were male and 37.5% were female, and the mean age was roughly 40 years. Visit V12 was the week-35 safety follow-up and visit V13 was the week-47 end of study. What the work shows at the level of the full study, not this receptor alone: Immune responses induced by the vaccine were seen in approximately 93% of patients across multiple MHC alleles. Pseudoprogression appeared unrelated to alterations in the top peripheral T cell clonotypes detected by TCRB sequencing. The authors noted that analyses of patient blood samples could not be reproduced because of sample limitations. PBMC samples for TCRB deep sequencing were selected based on availability.

According to the germline V gene, CDR1 reads SGHDT and CDR2 reads YYEEEE. The CDR3 starts with the cysteine, ends with the phenylalanine, and has 13 residues. Here the CDR3 DNA is all that survives: 39 bases in frame from base 1. V is shortened by 4 bases, J by 2 bases, and the region joining them spans 10 bases. Interpreted using the paper, the time point label stands for: week 35, safety follow-up. Each vaccine dose was 300 ug of a 20-mer mutant IDH1 peptide in Montanide, given subcutaneously with topical imiquimod. Patients received eight vaccinations in weeks 1, 3, 5, 7, 11, 15, 19 and 23, corresponding to visits V03 through V10. Donors had newly diagnosed WHO grade 3 or 4 IDH1-mutant astrocytomas with loss of nuclear ATRX. The samples were drawn from NOA16, a multicentre, single-arm, open-label phase I trial in Germany that tested a mutant IDH1 peptide vaccine in humans for the first time. Genomic DNA for TCRB sequencing was isolated from EDTA blood with the DNeasy Blood and Tissue Kit.

The method behind the library was the immunoSEQ multiplex PCR assay. Rearranged TCR beta chain sequences were amplified using the hsTCRB Kit according to the manufacturer's protocol. An Illumina MiSeq was used to sequence the TCRB libraries. The paper's data handling went like this. Demultiplexing, trimming and gene mapping were performed with the kit vendor's proprietary platform. TCRdb re-hosts the immuneACCESS table, in-frame sequences only. Its copies lack some clones; in the studies checked, an unresolved V gene accounts for under half of them, and the cause for the rest is not known. V, J and clone size reflect that table, while D and trimming were determined from the DNA. The sample table contains 50,000 to 70,000 clones; only one count was recorded for roughly 71% of them. Clones ranked in the top ten supply around 4.5% of the sample. As concerns this clone: Its antigen is currently not known. No base quality information exists; no much larger clone differs at one position.

Source: PBMCs, taken from a glioma patient whose treatment included an IDH1 peptide vaccine. The source of this sequence is a man between 50 and 59 years old with glioma. The chain employs TRBV5-6 and TRBJ2-7, with no reliable assignment of the D segment. At the DNA level, the sequence is TGTGCCAGCAGCCTTGACACGGCCTACGAGCAGTACTTC. This gives the protein CASSLDTAYEQYF.